Listed here are 31 T cell receptor beta chains from one sample, sequenced in a study of cytotoxic CD8 clonotypes in ibrutinib-treated CLL. Assay: immunoSEQ multiplex PCR; the TCRdb copy retains only in-frame clones and omits some. The sample holds about 140,000 clones, around 84% seen once. This specimen was PBMCs, taken after 36 months of ibrutinib treatment. These receptors all stem from a human donor with chronic lymphocytic leukemia.

The J gene is TRBJ1-5, the V gene TRBV7-9; D gene ambiguous. CDR3 length: 13 residues. Trimming pared 1 base from V and 8 bases from J, leaving 9 bases between. The V gene's germline CDR1 is SEHNR and CDR2 FQNEAQ (reference sequence). DNA of the CDR3: TGTGCCAGCAGCTTAGTCGGTTCGAAGCCCCAGCATTTT. It is translated as CASSLVGSKPQHF.

DNA for the CDR3: TGCGCCAGCAGCTTGAGGACAGGGCATACGAACACCGGGGAGCTGTTTTTT. The encoded protein is CASSLRTGHTNTGELFF. The chain uses TRBV5-1 and TRBJ2-2; 8 bases line up with TRBD1. Germline V gene sequence: CDR1 SGHRS, CDR2 YFSETQ. The CDR3 spans 17 residues. J lost 0 bases, V lost 1 base, and 5 bases had no gene match.

This sequence joins TRBV5-1 and TRBJ2-1; 10 bases line up with TRBD1. V lost 4 bases to trimming and J lost 6 bases; unmatched junction nucleotides: 13. The CDR3 is made up of 17 amino acids. Germline loops: CDR1 SGHRS, CDR2 YFSETQ. CDR3 protein: CASSLYPTGGAGNEQFF. Here the CDR3 DNA reads TGCGCCAGCAGCCTCTACCCGACAGGGGGCGCCGGCAATGAGCAGTTCTTC.

The V call is TRBV6-4, the J call TRBJ2-1, with D possibly TRBD2 on 6 matching bases. Trimming removed 0 bases at V and 10 bases at J, with 16 bases between. Germline assignment: CDR1 MRHNA and CDR2 SNTAGT. The CDR3 contains 15 residues. The CDR3 region is CASSDSSGLSREQFF. In nucleotides, the CDR3 is TGTGCCAGCAGTGACTCGAGTGGACTATCAAGGGAGCAGTTCTTC.

CDR3: CASSQVTVQETQYF. CDR3 DNA sequence: TGTGCCAGCAGCCAAGTAACGGTCCAAGAGACCCAGTACTTC. The chain links TRBV4-2 to TRBJ2-5, with unresolved D. The CDR3 contains 14 residues. Germline V gene data show CDR1 as LGHNA and CDR2 as YNFKEQ. V was pared by 1 base and J by 1 base, with 7 bases between.

The genes are TRBV15 and TRBJ1-1; D perhaps matches TRBD1 (6 bases). The germline V and J ends were trimmed by 3 bases and 4 bases, with 9 bases remaining between them. Germline CDR1 and CDR2: LNHNV and YYDKDF (reference sequence). The length of the CDR3 is 13 residues. CDR3 sequence (DNA): TGTGCCACCAGCAGCAGGGGAACCACTGAAGCTTTCTTT. Translating gives CATSSRGTTEAFF.

V and J are TRBV6-1 and TRBJ2-5; a weak D match, TRBD1 (6 bases). Germline V gene lookup returns CDR1 MNHNS and CDR2 SASEGT. This CDR3 is built from 13 residues. V lost 7 bases and J lost 1, with 10 bases in between. CDR3 nucleotide sequence: TGTGCCAGCACCCGACAGGTCCAAGAGACCCAGTACTTC. Its protein is CASTRQVQETQYF.

The chain carries TRBV9 and TRBJ1-2; tentative D call: TRBD1 (6 bases). The CDR3 contains 15 residues. Trimming took off 0 bases at V and 4 bases at J, with 13 bases between the two ends. Germline assignment: CDR1 SGDLS and CDR2 YYNGEE. The CDR3 is CASSVEGGELYGYTF. In DNA, the CDR3 is TGTGCCAGCAGCGTAGAGGGGGGCGAACTCTATGGCTACACCTTC.

V is TRBV4-1 and J is TRBJ2-7, with D maybe TRBD2 (5 bases). V gave up 0 bases and J gave up 6 bases, with 15 bases separating them. The CDR3 covers 15 residues. CDR1 is MGHRA and CDR2 is YSYEKL in the germline V gene. DNA of the CDR3: TGCGCCAGCAGCCAAGATGTCACTAGTTCTATCGAGCAGTACTTC. This gives the protein CASSQDVTSSIEQYF.

This chain joins TRBV19 and TRBJ2-1; no clear D. CDR3 length: 13 residues. Germline V gene data show CDR1 as LNHDA and CDR2 as SQIVND (reference sequence). The V gene lost 4 bases and the J gene lost 8 bases, with 12 bases spanning the gap. CDR3 nucleotides: TGTGCCAGTAGTACCGATCTAGGCTATGAGCAGTTCTTC. It is translated as CASSTDLGYEQFF.

V and J are TRBV2 and TRBJ1-5; D is unclear. Trimming cost V 7 bases and J 5 bases, with 12 bases left between them. The CDR3 covers 13 residues. CDR1 is SNHLY and CDR2 is FYNNEI in the germline V gene. CDR3 DNA: TGTGCCAGCACGATCGTTTTTGATCAGCCCCAGCATTTT. It is translated as CASTIVFDQPQHF.

V gene TRBV18 combines with J gene TRBJ1-1, with 7 bases that match TRBD1. CDR3 length: 14 residues. Germline CDR1 KGHSH, CDR2 LQKENI. J was trimmed by 2 bases and V by 6 bases; bases with no gene match: 6. The DNA of the CDR3 is TGTGCCAGCTCCCCGGGACAGACTAACACTGAAGCTTTCTTT. Encoded protein: CASSPGQTNTEAFF.

The rearrangement joins TRBV19 to TRBJ1-1; no definite D call. The V gene's germline CDR1 is LNHDA and CDR2 SQIVND (reference sequence). V was clipped by 5 bases and J by 4 bases, with 11 bases between them. CDR3 size: 13 residues. The CDR3 coding sequence is TGTGCCAGTAGTCGGCAGTGGGTCACTGAAGCTTTCTTT. As protein: CASSRQWVTEAFF.

This clone is a singleton in its sample. The chain couples TRBV7-9 to TRBJ2-7; D might be TRBD2 (5 bases). Germline lookup yields CDR1 SEHNR and CDR2 FQNEAQ (reference sequence). This CDR3 contains 15 residues. V shed 1 base and J shed 2 bases, with 12 bases lying between them. The CDR3: CASSLGPSTTYEQYF. The CDR3 bases are TGTGCCAGCAGCTTAGGGCCCTCGACTACCTACGAGCAGTACTTC.

This sequence joins TRBV27 and TRBJ1-5; the D is unclear. V was shortened by 3 bases and J by 6 bases, with 15 bases between the two germline ends. This CDR3 spans 15 amino acids. Germline assignment: CDR1 MNHEY and CDR2 SMNVEV (reference sequence). This CDR3 is CASSFLVTLGQPQHF. The CDR3 DNA reads as TGTGCCAGCAGTTTCCTGGTGACTCTGGGTCAGCCCCAGCATTTT.

The CDR3 reads CASSQGGGSWYEQYF. The CDR3 DNA sequence: TGTGCCAGCAGCCAAGGGGGCGGGAGTTGGTACGAGCAGTACTTC. V and J are TRBV4-2 and TRBJ2-7; 7 positions agree with TRBD2. Unmatched junction bases numbered 7, after V lost 1 base and J lost 4 bases. Germline CDR1 reads LGHNA; CDR2 reads YNFKEQ. The CDR3 sequence is 15 residues long.

The chain carries TRBV7-9 and TRBJ2-5; 9 bases align to TRBD1. The CDR3 extends over 14 amino acids. V was pared by 3 bases and J by 5 bases, with 4 bases of the junction left unmatched. Looked up from germline, CDR1 is SEHNR and CDR2 is FQNEAQ (reference sequence). This chain's CDR3 is CASSFHGQGETQYF. As DNA, the CDR3 is TGTGCCAGCAGCTTCCATGGACAGGGGGAGACCCAGTACTTC.

This clone was seen more than once but under ten times. This sequence joins TRBV20-1 and TRBJ2-7, with 9 bases identical to TRBD1. This CDR3 region has 10 residues. V lost 6 bases to trimming and J lost 13 bases; unmatched junction nucleotides: 7. Germline assignment: CDR1 DFQATT and CDR2 SNEGSKA (reference sequence). CDR3 sequence: CSARDRDVYF. CDR3 in DNA: TGCAGTGCCAGGGACAGGGATGTTTACTTC.

V usage is TRBV5-1 and J usage is TRBJ2-1; 12 nucleotides align to TRBD2. The CDR3 consists of 18 residues. Unmatched junction bases numbered 6, after V lost 1 base and J lost 1 base. Germline V gene lookup returns CDR1 SGHRS and CDR2 YFSETQ. The CDR3 region is CASSLYLAGGLSYNEQFF. Written as DNA, the CDR3 is TGCGCCAGCAGCTTGTACCTAGCGGGGGGGTTATCCTACAATGAGCAGTTCTTC.

This chain uses TRBV6-5 with TRBJ2-7; TRBD2 is a possible D gene (6 bases). Germline lookup yields CDR1 MNHEY and CDR2 SVGAGI. The CDR3 has 14 amino acids. The germline V and J ends were trimmed by 0 bases and 4 bases, with 10 bases remaining between them. The CDR3 reads CASSYSVGGYEQYF. CDR3 DNA sequence: TGTGCCAGCAGTTACTCGGTTGGGGGGTACGAGCAGTACTTC.

This rearrangement joins TRBV5-3 to TRBJ2-2; 11 bases are a match to TRBD2. TRBV5-3 is filed as an ORF, its function uncertain. This CDR3 comprises 15 residues. J lost 3 bases, V lost 6 bases, and 4 bases had no gene match. CDR3 sequence: CARKLAGGYTGELFF. Here the CDR3 DNA reads TGTGCCAGAAAGCTAGCGGGAGGATACACCGGGGAGCTGTTTTTT.

This chain uses TRBV6-1 with TRBJ2-3; D is possibly TRBD2 (6 bases). This CDR3 comprises 14 residues. CDR1 MNHNS and CDR2 SASEGT come from the germline V gene. The V gene lost 4 bases and the J gene lost 7 bases, with 15 bases spanning the gap. This CDR3 is CASSAGYRTNTQYF. The DNA of the CDR3 is TGTGCCAGCAGTGCCGGATACCGGACTAATACGCAGTATTTT.

This chain connects TRBV6-5 to TRBJ1-2, with no clear D. The CDR3 totals 14 residues. Trimming left V 7 bases short and J 2 bases short, with 14 bases between. CDR1 is MNHEY, CDR2 SVGAGI, per germline. The CDR3 DNA sequence: TGTGCCAGCAAATTCTTGACGGAGAACTATGGCTACACCTTC. Protein sequence: CASKFLTENYGYTF.

The rearrangement joins TRBV28 to TRBJ1-5; the D is unclear. This CDR3 comprises 13 residues. Trimming took off 4 bases at V and 9 bases at J, with 13 bases between the two ends. Looked up from germline, CDR1 is MDHEN and CDR2 is SYDVKM. CDR3 protein: CASSWVLGWPQHF. In DNA form, the CDR3 reads TGTGCCAGCAGTTGGGTCCTGGGGTGGCCCCAGCATTTT.

DNA for the CDR3: TGTGCCAGTAGGGGCCCGATCGGGCAGTACTTC. It encodes CASRGPIGQYF. V is TRBV19 and J is TRBJ2-7; the D is unclear. Germline CDR1 reads LNHDA; CDR2 reads SQIVND (reference sequence). The CDR3 spans 11 residues. The V end was cut by 6 bases, the J end by 9 bases, with 12 bases between.

The chain is built from TRBV25-1 and TRBJ2-1; 8 bases are a match to TRBD2. V lost 0 bases, J lost 5 bases, and 9 bases stayed unmatched. Germline V CDR1 and CDR2: MGHDK, SYGVNS. The CDR3 loop spans 17 amino acids. The CDR3 loop is CASSEYGDRGGDNEQFF. The CDR3 DNA is TGTGCCAGCAGTGAATATGGGGACCGGGGGGGTGACAATGAGCAGTTCTTC.

The V gene is TRBV5-1, the J gene TRBJ1-2; the D gene is possibly TRBD1 (5 bases). The CDR3 loop spans 15 amino acids. Per the germline V gene, CDR1 is SGHRS and CDR2 is YFSETQ. Trimming shortened V by 4 bases and J by 4 bases, and 17 bases separated the two germline ends. CDR3 amino acids: CASSPEAGNRYGYTF. CDR3 in DNA: TGCGCCAGCAGCCCCGAGGCAGGGAATCGCTATGGCTACACCTTC. Full variable domain (rest looked up from reference TRBV5-1 and TRBJ1-2): KAGVTQTPRYLIKTRGQQVTLSCSPISGHRSVSWYQQTPGQGLQFLFEYFSETQRNKGNFPGRFSGRQFSNSRSEMNVSTLELGDSALYLCASSPEAGNRYGYTFGSGTRLTVV.

This chain uses TRBV2 with TRBJ1-5, with D uncertain. The CDR3 is 14 residues long. V was shortened by 8 bases and J by 2 bases, with 13 bases between the two germline ends. The germline CDR1 and CDR2 sequences are SNHLY and FYNNEI. The chain's CDR3 is CASGQVNGNQPQHF. In DNA form, the CDR3 reads TGTGCCAGCGGGCAGGTTAATGGCAATCAGCCCCAGCATTTT.

This clone was recorded once. The chain is built from TRBV29-1 and TRBJ1-5; D may be TRBD1 (6 bases). The V end was cut by 7 bases, the J end by 1 base, with 17 bases between. There are 15 residues in the CDR3. Germline V CDR1 and CDR2: SQVTM, ANQGSEA. The DNA of the CDR3 is TGCAGCGCACAGGAGGCGAGGGGGAGCAATCAGCCCCAGCATTTT. Encoded protein: CSAQEARGSNQPQHF.

The chain links TRBV6-1 to TRBJ1-5; D is undetermined. Germline assignment: CDR1 MNHNS and CDR2 SASEGT. The length of the CDR3 is 12 residues. The V and J ends lost 5 bases and 11 bases respectively, with 13 bases between them. Here the CDR3 DNA reads TGTGCCAGCAGTTTACTCTCGTGGGCCCAGCATTTT. Its translation is CASSLLSWAQHF.

The chain employs TRBV7-6 and TRBJ2-3; perhaps TRBD1 as D (6 bases). There are 15 residues in the CDR3. The V gene's germline CDR1 is SGHVS and CDR2 FNYEAQ. Trimming took off 2 bases at V and 4 bases at J, with 13 bases between the two ends. The CDR3 DNA reads as TGTGCCAGCAGCTTACTCAGGGGAACCTCAGATACGCAGTATTTT. Translating gives CASSLLRGTSDTQYF.